This T cell receptor beta chain was documented in a study of blood T cell repertoires in COVID-19. For the study at large: The United States, Italy and Spain were the sources of the acute and convalescent COVID-19 samples. PBMCs, B-cell-depleted T cells, or T cells were the source of the cDNA or gDNA that made up the material.

This clone has a handful of counts. Germline V gene sequence: CDR1 SEHNR, CDR2 FQNEAQ (reference sequence). The ends were cut back, 5 bases at V and 1 base at J, with 9 bases in the middle. This CDR3 is built from 13 residues. Methods used by the authors: Researchers report that nucleated cell counts were estimated from reference gene primer amplification. Sequencing used immunoSEQ multiplex PCR; TCRdb keeps in-frame clones, though not all of them. The V and J calls and clone size come from that table; D and trimming were worked out from the DNA. The sample shows some 160,000 clones, around 92% of them seen only once.

The V and J genes are TRBV7-9 and TRBJ2-7; a possible D gene is TRBD2 (6 bases). The sequenced material came from peripheral blood. This receptor was taken from a man in his 60s with acute or convalescent COVID-19. For the CDR3, the DNA is TGTGCCAGCAGCGGGGACTCTTCCTACGAGCAGTACTTC. It encodes CASSGDSSYEQYF.